This entry concerns a single TCR beta chain. The antigen is unknown. PCR employed 60 Vbeta and 13 Jbeta primers. Only in-frame clones appear in the TCRdb table, and some are missing; sequencing was by immunoSEQ multiplex PCR. The profile shows approximately 210,000 clones, around nine tenths of them singletons. CDR3 length: 12 amino acids. Germline V gene lookup returns CDR1 MDHEN and CDR2 SYDVKM. The V gene lost 6 bases and the J gene lost 4 bases, with 9 bases spanning the gap. The sample belongs to a study of cytomegalovirus exposure and HLA in healthy donors. Points from the study as a whole: One later analysis reportedly identified an Asian-associated ancestry cluster that showed fewer N-insertions than the roughly 720-donor mean. Across donors, sequencing depth was assumed by presence/absence analyses to be roughly uniform.

The receptor comes from a woman aged 18 to 35 in good health and CMV-seronegative. The specimen sequenced was PBMCs. The chain has TRBV28 and TRBJ1-1; no clear D. In nucleotides, the CDR3 is TGTGCCAGCAGGCTACGCACCACTGAAGCTTTCTTT. As protein: CASRLRTTEAFF.